These 31 T cell receptor beta chains were all obtained from the same sample, sequenced in a study of a mutant IDH1 vaccine in newly diagnosed glioma. Indicated time point: week 47, end of study. What each vaccine dose contained was 300 ug of mutant IDH1 20-mer peptide, accompanied by topical imiquimod. The protocol was immunoSEQ multiplex PCR, while the TCRdb copy is restricted to in-frame clones and leaves out a portion. The data contain about 33,000 clones, over 70% of them seen just once; the ten biggest clones take up 8.9%. Antigens for these TCRs are unknown. Material: PBMCs, obtained from a glioma patient whose treatment included an IDH1 peptide vaccine. These receptors originate from a middle-aged man with glioma.

This rearrangement joins TRBV7-2 to TRBJ2-5, with D maybe TRBD2 (5 bases). Germline CDR1 SGHTA, CDR2 FQGNSA. This CDR3 is built from 14 residues. Deletions cut 1 base from V and 5 bases from J, with 11 bases between. The CDR3 DNA is TGTGCCAGCAGCTTAGGACCGAGGGTGGAGACCCAGTACTTC. Translation gives CASSLGPRVETQYF.

J is TRBJ2-7 and V is TRBV4-1, with D maybe TRBD1 (6 bases). From germline, CDR1 is MGHRA and CDR2 YSYEKL. V dropped 3 bases and J dropped 2 bases, with 14 bases sitting between them. CDR3 size: 15 residues. CDR3 sequence: CASSQSGAATYEQYV. DNA of the CDR3: TGCGCCAGCAGCCAGTCAGGGGCCGCGACCTACGAGCAGTACGTC.

This sequence joins TRBV19 and TRBJ2-3; possibly TRBD2 for D (5 bases). The CDR3 has 11 residues. Germline values: CDR1 LNHDA, CDR2 SQIVND (reference sequence). With 9 bases removed from V and 6 bases from J, the gap between germline ends came to 10 bases. CDR3 bases: TGTGCCAGCTCCCAGCGGGATACGCAGTATTTT. It encodes CASSQRDTQYF. The full variable domain, its missing parts supplied by reference TRBV19 and TRBJ2-3, is DGGITQSPKYLFRKEGQNVTLSCEQNLNHDAMYWYRQDPGQGLRLIYYSQIVNDFQKGDIAEGYSVSREKKESFPLTVTSAQKNPTAFYLCASSQRDTQYFGPGTRLTVL.

The chain is built from TRBV2 and TRBJ2-7; TRBD2 aligns across 8 bases. With V trimmed by 6 bases and J by 5 bases, 12 bases remained unmatched. This CDR3 has 15 amino acids. The germline CDR1 and CDR2 sequences are SNHLY and FYNNEI. CDR3: CASSALAGSEDEQYF. In nucleotides, the CDR3 is TGTGCCAGCAGCGCCTTAGCGGGGAGTGAAGACGAGCAGTACTTC.

The J gene is TRBJ1-4, the V gene TRBV7-6, with D possibly matching TRBD1 (6 bases). CDR3 length: 14 residues. V was trimmed by 4 bases and J by 8 bases, leaving 14 bases between them. Germline CDR1 reads SGHVS; CDR2 reads FNYEAQ. CDR3 sequence: CASSSRQELEKLFF. In DNA, the CDR3 is TGTGCCAGCAGCTCGCGACAGGAGTTGGAAAAACTGTTTTTT.

The chain uses TRBV27 and TRBJ2-1; 11 bases are a match to TRBD2. The CDR3 contains 15 residues. V lost 5 bases and J lost 6; bases outside the gene matches: 6. In germline, CDR1 is MNHEY, CDR2 SMNVEV (reference sequence). The CDR3 bases are TGTGCCAGCAGTATCCTTAGCGGGAGGGGCAATGAGCAGTTCTTC. This translates into CASSILSGRGNEQFF.

The chain uses TRBV5-1 and TRBJ1-1; D is uncertain. Trimming cost V 4 bases and J 0 bases, with 10 bases left between them. There are 14 residues in the CDR3. Germline CDR1 and CDR2: SGHRS and YFSETQ. The CDR3 spells CASSPGQVNTEAFF. In DNA, the CDR3 is TGCGCCAGCAGCCCTGGGCAAGTGAACACTGAAGCTTTCTTT.

The chain couples TRBV5-1 to TRBJ2-2, with TRBD1 matching over 8 bases. Germline V gives CDR1 SGHRS, CDR2 YFSETQ. There are 21 residues in the CDR3. Trimming took 2 bases from V and 1 from J; bases not matched to a gene: 19. This CDR3 is CASSLGTGLYFSAGNTGELFF. In nucleotides, the CDR3 is TGCGCCAGCAGCTTAGGGACAGGCCTATATTTTTCGGCGGGGAACACCGGGGAGCTGTTTTTT.

This rearrangement joins TRBV7-9 to TRBJ2-7; D possibly uses TRBD1 or TRBD2 (5 bases each). This CDR3 is 13 amino acids long. Trimming removed 5 bases at V and 5 bases at J, with 13 bases between. Germline V gives CDR1 SEHNR, CDR2 FQNEAQ (reference sequence). The DNA of the CDR3 is TGTGCCAGCAGCCCTCCCCAGGGACACGAGCAGTACTTC. Protein product: CASSPPQGHEQYF.

This sequence joins TRBV6-1 and TRBJ1-4, with D perhaps TRBD1 (5 bases). The CDR3 runs to 11 residues. V lost 7 bases, J lost 11 bases, and 11 bases lay in between. Germline assignment: CDR1 MNHNS and CDR2 SASEGT. The CDR3: CASISGGKLFF. In nucleotides, the CDR3 is TGTGCCAGCATCTCGGGGGGGAAACTGTTTTTT.

The chain has TRBV5-6 and TRBJ1-1; 11 bases line up with TRBD1. Germline loops: CDR1 SGHDT, CDR2 YYEEEE. V gave up 4 bases and J gave up 4 bases; unmatched junction bases: 3. The CDR3 loop spans 14 amino acids. The CDR3 loop is CASSLGQGGTEAFF. CDR3 coding DNA: TGTGCCAGCAGCCTGGGACAGGGGGGCACTGAAGCTTTCTTT. Filled out from reference TRBV5-6 and TRBJ1-1, the complete variable domain reads DAGVTQSPTHLIKTRGQQVTLRCSPKSGHDTVSWYQQALGQGPQFIFQYYEEEERQRGNFPDRFSGHQFPNYSSELNVNALLLGDSALYLCASSLGQGGTEAFFGQGTRLTVV.

This chain joins TRBV30 and TRBJ1-1; D is uncertain. CDR3 length: 12 residues. The germline CDR1 and CDR2 sequences are GTSNPN and SVGIG (reference sequence). Trimming took 2 bases from V and 5 from J, leaving 9 bases between them. The CDR3 DNA reads TGTGCCTGGAGTCAGGCCGGGACTGAAGCTTTCTTT. Its protein is CAWSQAGTEAFF. Combining the CDR3 with reference TRBV30 and TRBJ1-1 gives the whole variable domain SQTIHQWPATLVQPVGSPLSLECTVEGTSNPNLYWYRQAAGRGLQLLFYSVGIGQISSEVPQNLSASRPQDRQFILSSKKLLLSDSGFYLCAWSQAGTEAFFGQGTRLTVV.

The chain employs TRBV30 and TRBJ2-5, with D perhaps TRBD1 or TRBD2 (5 bases each). The ends were cut back, 3 bases at V and 2 bases at J, with 19 bases in the middle. CDR1 is GTSNPN and CDR2 is SVGIG in the germline V gene (reference sequence). The CDR3 extends over 16 amino acids. CDR3 residues: CAWSGHGTRAQETQYF. In DNA, the CDR3 is TGTGCCTGGAGCGGGCATGGGACCAGGGCACAAGAGACCCAGTACTTC.

V gene TRBV19 combines with J gene TRBJ2-2; D call uncertain. The V gene's germline CDR1 is LNHDA and CDR2 SQIVND (reference sequence). The V end was cut by 1 base, the J end by 5 bases, with 2 bases between. CDR3 length equals 12 residues. This CDR3 reads CASSIGTGELFF. CDR3 nucleotides: TGTGCCAGTAGTATAGGGACCGGGGAGCTGTTTTTT.

The chain is built from TRBV4-1 and TRBJ2-5, with 7 bases that match TRBD2. V lost 2 bases, J lost 1 base, and 4 bases stayed unmatched. The CDR3 consists of 15 residues. Germline CDR1 MGHRA, CDR2 YSYEKL. This CDR3 is CASSQMGLPQETQYF. The CDR3, as DNA: TGCGCCAGCAGCCAAATGGGACTACCCCAAGAGACCCAGTACTTC.

This rearrangement joins TRBV29-1 to TRBJ2-7, with no clear D. Germline-derived CDR1 and CDR2 are SQVTM and ANQGSEA. The V end was cut by 7 bases, the J end by 3 bases, with 10 bases between. CDR3 length: 11 amino acids. CDR3 in DNA: TGCAGCGCCGCGAATTACTACGAGCAGTACGTC. The encoded protein is CSAANYYEQYV.

This chain links TRBV9 with TRBJ2-4; D may correspond to TRBD1 or TRBD2 (5 bases each). V was cut by 0 bases and J by 0 bases, with 10 bases left in between. Germline V gives CDR1 SGDLS, CDR2 YYNGEE. CDR3 size: 16 residues. The CDR3 DNA sequence: TGTGCCAGCAGCGTAGATGAGGGGTTAGCCAAAAACATTCAGTACTTC. Translating it yields CASSVDEGLAKNIQYF.

The rearrangement uses TRBV7-2 and TRBJ1-2, with D perhaps TRBD1 (5 bases). V was shortened by 4 bases and J by 7 bases, with 19 bases between the two germline ends. CDR1 and CDR2 (germline): SGHTA, FQGNSA. This CDR3 contains 15 residues. CDR3 DNA: TGTGCCAGCAGCTCAAGGACATCAAGAGCTAGTGGCTACACCTTC. It translates to CASSSRTSRASGYTF.

V gene TRBV19 combines with J gene TRBJ1-5, with TRBD1 matching 7 bases. Germline CDR1 is LNHDA and CDR2 is SQIVND (reference sequence). This CDR3 is 18 amino acids long. V shed 1 base and J 1 base; nucleotides not matched to a gene: 10. CDR3 bases: TGTGCCAGTAGTATAGGGGGAACAGGGGTCATGAGCAATCAGCCCCAGCATTTT. Its translation is CASSIGGTGVMSNQPQHF.

The CDR3 region has the DNA TGTGCCAGCTCACCCGAGGGCCTGCTGGGCTACGAGCAGTACTTC. Translating gives CASSPEGLLGYEQYF. The chain employs TRBV18 and TRBJ2-7; TRBD2 might be the D (5 bases). The CDR3 is made up of 15 amino acids. Germline lookup yields CDR1 KGHSH and CDR2 LQKENI. Trimming left V 3 bases short and J 3 bases short, with 15 bases between.

The chain uses TRBV7-1 and TRBJ1-5; D call uncertain. TRBV7-1 is flagged as an ORF with uncertain function. The V and J ends lost 4 bases and 4 bases respectively, with 11 bases between them. This CDR3 spans 14 amino acids. The CDR3 nucleotides read TGTGCCAGCAGCTTATTTACGAAGAATCAGCCCCAGCATTTT. It translates to CASSLFTKNQPQHF.

The chain couples TRBV6-1 to TRBJ1-3; tentative D call: TRBD1 (5 bases). From germline, CDR1 is MNHNS and CDR2 SASEGT. This CDR3 contains 15 residues. Trimming removed 6 bases from V and 3 bases from J, with 15 bases in between. CDR3 nucleotide sequence: TGTGCCAGCAGCTGGAACCAGGGTTATGGAAACACCATATATTTT. It is translated as CASSWNQGYGNTIYF.

The genes are TRBV7-2 and TRBJ1-2; D remains ambiguous. The CDR3 is 13 amino acids. Germline-derived CDR1 and CDR2 are SGHTA and FQGNSA. Trimming stripped 3 bases from V and 5 bases from J, with 10 bases between. CDR3 sequence reads: CASSLTRDYGYTF. CDR3 coding DNA: TGTGCCAGCAGCTTGACAAGGGATTATGGCTACACCTTC.

The chain links TRBV30 to TRBJ2-1, with 7 bases identical to TRBD1. Looked up from germline, CDR1 is GTSNPN and CDR2 is SVGIG (reference sequence). The V gene end was trimmed by 4 bases and the J gene end by 10 bases; junction bases not matched to a gene: 7. The CDR3 has 12 residues. The CDR3 loop reads CAWTRGSLEQFF. DNA of the CDR3: TGTGCCTGGACCAGGGGGTCCTTGGAGCAGTTCTTC.

The V call is TRBV5-1, the J call TRBJ2-3, with D unclear. The CDR3 contains 15 residues. V lost 1 base to trimming and J lost 2 bases, with 11 bases between them. Germline CDR1 is SGHRS and CDR2 is YFSETQ. This CDR3 reads CASSLLAEFTDTQYF. CDR3 coding DNA: TGCGCCAGCAGCTTGTTGGCGGAATTCACAGATACGCAGTATTTT.

A word on this clone: Lacking the conserved final phenylalanine or tryptophan, this CDR3 likely reflects a read error. The rearrangement joins TRBV29-1 to TRBJ1-1; D is perhaps TRBD1 (6 bases). The germline V gene encodes CDR1 SQVTM and CDR2 ANQGSEA. V lost 4 bases and J 1 base, leaving 7 bases between the germline ends. The CDR3 loop spans 12 amino acids. CDR3 residues: CSVAGQNTEAFL. The CDR3 region has the DNA TGCAGCGTTGCGGGACAGAACACTGAAGCTTTCCTT.

The chain is built from TRBV6-9 and TRBJ2-4; 7 nucleotides line up with TRBD1. V lost 2 bases to trimming and J lost 16 bases; unmatched junction nucleotides: 8. Germline CDR1 and CDR2: MNHGY and SVAAGI. The CDR3 covers 12 residues. The CDR3 loop reads CASSYHQTGDYF. CDR3 nucleotides: TGTGCCAGCAGTTATCACCAAACAGGGGATTACTTC.

V is TRBV29-1 and J is TRBJ1-2; D might be TRBD1 (5 bases). CDR3 size: 13 residues. V dropped 6 bases and J dropped 8 bases, with 19 bases sitting between them. The germline V gene encodes CDR1 SQVTM and CDR2 ANQGSEA. The CDR3 region has the DNA TGCAGCGTCCCCGGGCTGGGGGGAGGAGGCTACACCTTC. Its protein product is CSVPGLGGGGYTF.

This rearrangement joins TRBV2 to TRBJ1-2; the D gene is possibly TRBD1 (5 bases). Germline CDR1 is SNHLY and CDR2 is FYNNEI. The CDR3 consists of 15 residues. V was cut by 3 bases and J by 4 bases, with 15 bases left in between. CDR3 in amino acids: CASSEGQTRTYGYTF. CDR3 bases: TGTGCCAGCAGTGAGGGGCAGACCAGAACCTATGGCTACACCTTC.

This chain joins TRBV4-1 and TRBJ2-5; D gene uncertain. With 1 base removed from V and 4 bases from J, the gap between germline ends came to 7 bases. Germline values: CDR1 MGHRA, CDR2 YSYEKL. The CDR3 totals 13 residues. CDR3: CASSQGERETQYF. CDR3 DNA sequence: TGCGCCAGCAGCCAAGGTGAACGAGAGACCCAGTACTTC.

The genes are TRBV5-4 and TRBJ2-1, with TRBD2 matching over 9 bases. Germline V gives CDR1 SGHNT, CDR2 YYREEE (reference sequence). The CDR3 runs 16 residues. V lost 4 bases and J lost 6; bases outside the gene matches: 11. The CDR3 bases are TGTGCCAGCAGCCCCCTAGCGGGAAAATGGGCCAATGAGCAGTTCTTC. Translating it yields CASSPLAGKWANEQFF. Together with reference TRBV5-4 and TRBJ2-1, the CDR3 gives the full variable domain: ETGVTQSPTHLIKTRGQQVTLRCSSQSGHNTVSWYQQALGQGPQFIFQYYREEENGRGNFPPRFSGLQFPNYSSELNVNALELDDSALYLCASSPLAGKWANEQFFGPGTRLTVL.